The 7 T cell receptor beta chains listed next were all sequenced from one sample in a study of long-term antiretroviral therapy in people with HIV. The run of the v3.0 immunoSEQ assay was at survey level. Some clones are missing from TCRdb's copy, which holds only in-frame ones; the method was immunoSEQ multiplex PCR. This table holds fewer than 30,000 clones, over 80% found once. The sample in question was unsorted PBMCs, obtained 2.8 years after starting antiretroviral therapy. The origin of the receptors is a young man with HIV.

In this sample, this clone turned up once. V gene TRBV11-2 combines with J gene TRBJ2-7; D remains unclear. The V end was cut by 3 bases, the J end by 7 bases, with 4 bases between. The CDR3 totals 10 residues. The germline V gene has CDR1 SGHAT and CDR2 FQNNGV. The CDR3 bases are TGTGCCAGCAGCTTTGGGGAGCAGTACTTC. Translation: CASSFGEQYF.

About this clone itself: A read error is possible here, since a much larger clone lies one base away. The chain recombines TRBV19 with TRBJ1-5, with 7 bases identical to TRBD1. This CDR3 is 15 amino acids long. The germline gives CDR1 LNHDA, CDR2 SQIVND (reference sequence). The CDR3 loop is CASSQGQHSNQSQHF. DNA for the CDR3: TGTGCCAGTAGTCAGGGACAGCATAGCAATCAGTCCCAGCATTTT.

V and J are TRBV28 and TRBJ2-5, with no clear D. The CDR3 runs to 16 residues. The V and J ends lost 5 bases and 0 bases respectively, with 16 bases between them. The germline V gene encodes CDR1 MDHEN and CDR2 SYDVKM. The chain's CDR3 is CASSPLWVGNQETQYF. CDR3 nucleotides: TGTGCCAGCAGTCCCCTATGGGTGGGGAACCAAGAGACCCAGTACTTC. The complete variable domain, with remaining parts taken from reference TRBV28 and TRBJ2-5, reads DVKVTQSSRYLVKRTGEKVFLECVQDMDHENMFWYRQDPGLGLRLIYFSYDVKMKEKGDIPEGYSVSREKKERFSLILESASTNQTSMYLCASSPLWVGNQETQYFGPGTRLLVL.

The V and J genes are TRBV11-3 and TRBJ2-1; D is unresolved. Germline V gene lookup returns CDR1 SGHNT and CDR2 YENEEA. V gave up 2 bases and J gave up 7 bases, with 6 bases separating them. The CDR3 runs 12 residues. CDR3 region: CASSLLGNEQFF. CDR3 in DNA: TGTGCCAGCAGCTTACTAGGTAATGAGCAGTTCTTC. The complete variable domain, with remaining parts taken from reference TRBV11-3 and TRBJ2-1, reads EAGVVQSPRYKIIEKKQPVAFWCNPISGHNTLYWYLQNLGQGPELLIRYENEEAVDDSQLPKDRFSAERLKGVDSTLKIQPAELGDSAVYLCASSLLGNEQFFGPGTRLTVL.

The V gene is TRBV10-3, the J gene TRBJ2-1; 7 bases fit TRBD1. Trimming removed 10 bases from V and 5 bases from J; junction bases left unmatched: 5. The CDR3 has 12 amino acids. Per germline, CDR1 ENHRY and CDR2 SYGVKD. The CDR3 region has the DNA TGTGCCACCCGGACAGGCAACAATGAGCAGTTCTTC. Protein product: CATRTGNNEQFF.

This clone showed up just once. The V and J genes are TRBV5-1 and TRBJ2-7; a weak D match, TRBD2 (7 bases). The CDR3 is 14 amino acids. V was shortened by 0 bases and J by 5 bases, with 12 bases between the two germline ends. CDR1 is SGHRS, CDR2 YFSETQ, per germline. The CDR3: CASSLGGGNDEQYF. In DNA form, the CDR3 reads TGCGCCAGCAGCTTGGGGGGGGGCAACGACGAGCAGTACTTC.

This CDR3 is CASSLSGGAYTGELFF. The CDR3 DNA reads TGTGCCAGCAGCTTAAGCGGGGGGGCCTACACCGGGGAGCTGTTTTTT. The chain links TRBV11-2 to TRBJ2-2; 10 nucleotides align to TRBD2. Germline CDR1 reads SGHAT; CDR2 reads FQNNGV. This CDR3 region has 16 residues. Trimming took 2 bases from V and 3 from J; bases not matched to a gene: 3.